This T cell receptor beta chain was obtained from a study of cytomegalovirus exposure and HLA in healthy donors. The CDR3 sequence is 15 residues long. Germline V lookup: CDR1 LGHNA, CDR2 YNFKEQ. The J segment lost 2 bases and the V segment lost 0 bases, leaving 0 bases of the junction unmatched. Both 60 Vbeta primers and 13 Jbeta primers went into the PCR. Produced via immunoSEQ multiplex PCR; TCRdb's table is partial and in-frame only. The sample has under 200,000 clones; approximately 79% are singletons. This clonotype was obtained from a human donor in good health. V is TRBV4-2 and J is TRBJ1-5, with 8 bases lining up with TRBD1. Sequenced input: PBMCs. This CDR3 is CASSQETGGNQPQHF. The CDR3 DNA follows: TGTGCCAGCAGCCAAGAGACAGGGGGCAATCAGCCCCAGCATTTT.